Listed below are T cell receptor beta chains from one sample, sequenced in a study of CD8 T cells in ankylosing spondylitis. TCRdb ran MiXCR on the 5' RACE reads and lists one entry per CDR3 protein. The sample lists hundreds of thousands of distinct CDR3 sequences, under 25% seen once, with around 3.2% in the top ten. Sequencing was performed on blood, either unsorted or a sorted T cell fraction (not recorded which). Source of these receptors: a female donor with ankylosing spondylitis or in good health (not recorded which). Each CDR3 is given with its conserved first and last residue. The D gene is left open where the match is weak. Size tells how often a clone was seen (once, few, many) or the class of an expanded clone, and some rows leave it out.

. | . | TRBJ2-7 | TRBV4-3 | CASSQVSSSYEQYF | TGCGCCAGCAGCCAGGTATCCAGCTCCTACGAGCAGTACTTC
few | TRBD2 | TRBJ2-1 | TRBV24-1 | CATSDPRLAGTNEQFF | TGTGCCACCAGTGATCCCCGACTAGCGGGGACCAATGAGCAGTTCTTC
. | . | TRBJ1-1 | TRBV7-2 | CASSLGWEVMNTEAFF | TGTGCCAGCAGCTTAGGCTGGGAAGTGATGAACACTGAAGCTTTCTTT
. | TRBD2 | TRBJ2-3 | TRBV3-1 | CASRPGLAATDTQYF | TGTGCCAGCAGGCCGGGACTAGCGGCGACAGATACGCAGTATTTT
few | TRBD2 | TRBJ2-5 | TRBV7-2 | CASSTDPAGVETQYF | TGTGCCAGCAGCACCGACCCAGCGGGAGTAGAGACCCAGTACTTC
few | TRBD2 | TRBJ2-5 | TRBV7-2 | CASSRRVSGRAETQYF | TGTGCCAGCAGCCGAAGGGTTAGCGGGAGGGCAGAGACCCAGTACTTC
. | TRBD2 | TRBJ2-1 | TRBV6-2/TRBV6-3 | CASRGGTSGRGEQFF | TGTGCCAGCAGGGGCGGGACTAGCGGGCGGGGTGAGCAGTTCTTC
few | . | TRBJ1-2 | TRBV12-3/TRBV12-4 | CASSLPARNGYTF | TGTGCCAGCAGTTTACCCGCAAGAAATGGCTACACCTTC
many | . | TRBJ2-1 | TRBV20-1 | CSAPTRDGKQINEQFF | TGCAGTGCCCCGACCCGTGACGGCAAACAAATCAATGAGCAGTTCTTC
. | . | TRBJ2-2 | TRBV20-1 | CSASPGGANTGELFF | TGCAGTGCTAGTCCTGGCGGGGCGAACACCGGGGAGCTGTTTTTT
. | . | TRBJ1-1 | TRBV12-3/TRBV12-4 | CASSSAEINTEAFF | TGTGCCAGCAGTTCGGCGGAGATAAACACTGAAGCTTTCTTT
few | . | TRBJ1-2 | TRBV20-1 | CSARVRDGYTF | TGCAGTGCTAGAGTCCGGGATGGCTACACCTTC
few | . | TRBJ1-1 | TRBV20-1 | CSSPGPWEGTEAFF | TGCAGTTCACCGGGACCTTGGGAGGGGACTGAAGCTTTCTTT
. | . | TRBJ1-1 | TRBV6-5 | CASSWGSNTEAFF | TGTGCCAGCAGTTGGGGATCGAACACTGAAGCTTTCTTT
. | . | TRBJ2-7 | TRBV5-1 | CASSDLLAGGLYF | TGCGCCAGCAGCGATCTCCTTGCGGGCGGACTGTACTTC
. | . | TRBJ1-4 | TRBV20-1 | CSARDLPGATNEKLFF | TGCAGTGCTAGAGATCTCCCGGGGGCGACTAATGAAAAACTGTTTTTT
. | . | TRBJ1-5 | TRBV7-2 | CASSLAQAQPQHF | TGTGCCAGCAGCTTAGCACAGGCCCAGCCCCAGCATTTT
few | TRBD2 | TRBJ2-4 | TRBV20-1 | CSAAASGRGNIQYF | TGCAGTGCTGCTGCCAGCGGGAGGGGAAACATTCAGTACTTC
many | TRBD1 | TRBJ2-7 | TRBV12-3/TRBV12-4 | CASSLAGRGNEQYF | TGTGCCAGCAGTTTAGCGGGCAGGGGGAACGAGCAGTACTTC
few | . | TRBJ1-2 | TRBV7-9 | CASSLGAPAESNYGYTF | TGTGCCAGCAGCTTGGGGGCCCCCGCGGAATCTAACTATGGCTACACCTTC
. | . | TRBJ2-5 | TRBV20-1 | CAARARGIETQYF | TGCGCCGCACGAGCGAGGGGGATCGAGACCCAGTACTTC
few | . | TRBJ1-1 | TRBV5-1 | CASRMDRNTEAFF | TGCGCCAGCCGTATGGACAGGAACACTGAAGCTTTCTTT
. | . | TRBJ1-3 | TRBV18 | CASSPLGVQPGNTIYF | TGTGCCAGCTCACCCCTTGGGGTTCAACCTGGAAACACCATATATTTT
many | TRBD2 | TRBJ2-5 | TRBV5-1 | CASSLGPAGDLGETQYF | TGCGCCAGCAGCTTGGGTCCAGCGGGAGATTTAGGAGAGACCCAGTACTTC
few | . | TRBJ2-5 | TRBV9 | CASSVGPLGETQYF | TGTGCCAGCAGCGTAGGGCCCTTGGGGGAGACCCAGTACTTC
few | . | TRBJ1-6 | TRBV14 | CASSPRLDSPLHF | TGTGCCAGCAGCCCCCGACTGGATTCACCCCTCCACTTT
. | TRBD1 | TRBJ2-2 | TRBV19 | CASSGTGDTGELFF | TGTGCCAGTTCCGGGACAGGGGACACCGGGGAGCTGTTTTTT
. | TRBD2 | TRBJ2-5 | TRBV11-2 | CASSSQGLAEVSLETQYF | TGTGCCAGCAGCTCCCAGGGACTAGCGGAAGTGAGTCTTGAGACCCAGTACTTC
. | . | TRBJ1-1 | TRBV20-1 | CSVTGVGPPEAFF | TGCAGCGTTACTGGGGTCGGACCACCTGAAGCTTTCTTT
few | . | TRBJ1-2 | TRBV20-1 | CSANRIYGYTF | TGCAGTGCTAACCGGATCTATGGCTACACCTTC
few | . | TRBJ2-3 | TRBV20-1 | CSASIPPASTDTQYF | TGCAGTGCTAGTATTCCACCTGCTAGCACAGATACGCAGTATTTT
. | . | TRBJ2-7 | TRBV30 | CAWRVEPLEQYF | TGTGCCTGGAGAGTAGAGCCGCTCGAGCAGTACTTC
. | . | TRBJ2-3 | TRBV15 | CATQRDRIGSDTQYF | TGTGCCACCCAGAGGGATAGAATAGGCTCAGATACGCAGTATTTT
few | TRBD1 | TRBJ2-2 | TRBV20-1 | CSAWSGTGDTGELFF | TGCAGTGCTTGGTCCGGGACAGGGGACACCGGGGAGCTGTTTTTT
few | . | TRBJ2-7 | TRBV29-1 | CSVEGTPGTYEQYF | TGCAGCGTTGAAGGAACCCCAGGGACCTACGAGCAGTACTTC
few | . | TRBJ2-1 | TRBV11-1 | CASSLPGGGYNEQFF | TGTGCCAGCAGCTTGCCAGGAGGGGGATACAATGAGCAGTTCTTC
few | . | TRBJ2-2 | TRBV3-1 | CASSQGQLRGRAGELFF | TGTGCCAGCAGCCAAGGGCAACTTAGGGGCAGGGCCGGGGAGCTGTTTTTT
. | TRBD2 | TRBJ2-1 | TRBV12-3/TRBV12-4 | CASTSGSTSGSLSYNEQFF | TGTGCCAGCACCTCGGGATCGACTAGCGGGAGTCTCTCCTACAATGAGCAGTTCTTC
many | . | TRBJ1-1 | TRBV29-1 | CSQRLLSKPTEAFF | TGCAGCCAACGACTCCTCAGCAAGCCCACTGAAGCTTTCTTT
. | . | TRBJ2-1 | TRBV20-1 | CSARDGRYNEQFF | TGCAGTGCTAGAGATGGTCGGTACAATGAGCAGTTCTTC
few | TRBD2 | TRBJ2-3 | TRBV5-1 | CASSLGTSASDTQYF | TGCGCCAGCAGCTTGGGGACTAGCGCATCGGATACGCAGTATTTT
few | . | TRBJ1-2 | TRBV5-6 | CASSLASSYGYTF | TGTGCCAGCAGCTTGGCGTCCAGCTATGGCTACACCTTC
few | . | TRBJ2-1 | TRBV12-3/TRBV12-4 | CASRPSGGGAGNEQFF | TGTGCCAGCAGGCCGTCAGGGGGGGGCGCGGGAAATGAGCAGTTCTTC
few | TRBD2 | TRBJ2-7 | TRBV5-6 | CASSLGDRTRTHEQYF | TGTGCCAGCAGCTTGGGGGACCGGACTAGAACCCACGAGCAGTACTTC
many | . | TRBJ2-3 | TRBV29-1 | CSVEGSGTLGGTDTQYF | TGCAGCGTTGAAGGTTCCGGGACACTGGGCGGCACAGATACGCAGTATTTT
. | . | TRBJ1-3 | TRBV6-5 | CASSYVQSSGNTIYF | TGTGCCAGCAGTTACGTTCAGAGCTCTGGAAACACCATATATTTT
many | . | TRBJ2-1 | TRBV12-3/TRBV12-4 | CASSLGGRGPYNEQFF | TGTGCCAGCAGTTTAGGGGGGCGCGGGCCCTACAATGAGCAGTTCTTC
few | . | TRBJ2-7 | TRBV5-1 | CASSLSTVSYEQYF | TGCGCCAGCAGCTTGTCAACAGTTTCATACGAGCAGTACTTC